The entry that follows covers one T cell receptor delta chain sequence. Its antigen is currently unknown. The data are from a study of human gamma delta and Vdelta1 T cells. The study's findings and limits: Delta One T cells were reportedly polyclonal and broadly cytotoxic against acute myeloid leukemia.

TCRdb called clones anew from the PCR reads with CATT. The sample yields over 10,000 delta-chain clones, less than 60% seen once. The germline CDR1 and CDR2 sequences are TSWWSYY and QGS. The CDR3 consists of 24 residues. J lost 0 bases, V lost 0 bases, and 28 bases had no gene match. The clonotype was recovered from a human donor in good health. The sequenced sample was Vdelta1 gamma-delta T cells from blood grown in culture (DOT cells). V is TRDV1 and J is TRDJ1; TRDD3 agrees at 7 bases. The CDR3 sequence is CALGELGDISHLHEGPRYTDKLIF. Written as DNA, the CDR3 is TGTGCTCTTGGGGAACTTGGGGATATTTCCCACCTGCACGAGGGTCCTCGGTACACCGATAAACTCATCTTT.